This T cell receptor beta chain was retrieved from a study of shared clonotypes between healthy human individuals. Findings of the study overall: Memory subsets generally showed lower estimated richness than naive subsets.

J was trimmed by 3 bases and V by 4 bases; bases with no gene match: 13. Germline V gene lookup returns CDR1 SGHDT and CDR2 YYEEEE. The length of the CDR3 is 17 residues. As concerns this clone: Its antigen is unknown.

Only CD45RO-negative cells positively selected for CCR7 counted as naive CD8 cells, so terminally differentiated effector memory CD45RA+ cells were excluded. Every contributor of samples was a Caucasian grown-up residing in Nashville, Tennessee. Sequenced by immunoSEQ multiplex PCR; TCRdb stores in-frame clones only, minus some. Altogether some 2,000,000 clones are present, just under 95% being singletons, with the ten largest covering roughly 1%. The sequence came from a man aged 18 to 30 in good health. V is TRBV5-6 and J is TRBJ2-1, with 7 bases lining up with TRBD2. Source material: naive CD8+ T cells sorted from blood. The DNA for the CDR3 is TGTGCCAGCAGCCGGGGCGCTAGCGGCGTTAACTACAATGAGCAGTTCTTC. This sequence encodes CASSRGASGVNYNEQFF.